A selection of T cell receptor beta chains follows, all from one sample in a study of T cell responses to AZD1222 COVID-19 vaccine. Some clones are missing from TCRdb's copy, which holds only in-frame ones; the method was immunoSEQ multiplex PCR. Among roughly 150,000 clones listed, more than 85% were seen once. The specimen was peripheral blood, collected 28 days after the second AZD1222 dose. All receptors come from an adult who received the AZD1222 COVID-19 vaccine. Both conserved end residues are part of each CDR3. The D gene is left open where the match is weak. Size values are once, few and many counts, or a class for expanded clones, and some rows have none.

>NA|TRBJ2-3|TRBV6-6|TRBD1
TGTGCCAGCAGGGACAGGTCACAGCTCACAGATACGCAGTATTTT
CASRDRSQLTDTQYF
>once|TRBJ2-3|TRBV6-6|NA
TGTGCCGGCCGGCAAGGAGCGAGCACAGATACGCAGTATTTT
CAGRQGASTDTQYF
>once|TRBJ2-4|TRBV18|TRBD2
TGTGCCAGCTCACCATTGCTGCGGGAGACCAAAAACATTCAGTACTTC
CASSPLLRETKNIQYF
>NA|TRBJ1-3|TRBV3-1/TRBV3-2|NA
TGTGCCAGCAGGCCGGGGCCGGGCAGTGGAAACACCATATATTTT
CASRPGPGSGNTIYF
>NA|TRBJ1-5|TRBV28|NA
TGTGCCAGCAGTCCAACAGGAGCTTTCAATCAGCCCCAGCATTTT
CASSPTGAFNQPQHF
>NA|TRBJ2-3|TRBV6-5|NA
TGTGCCAGCGGGGGGCAGATTAGCACAGATACGCAGTATTTT
CASGGQISTDTQYF
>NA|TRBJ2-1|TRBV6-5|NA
TGTGCCAGCAGTAGCCAGCGGTTCAATGAGCAGTTCTTC
CASSSQRFNEQFF
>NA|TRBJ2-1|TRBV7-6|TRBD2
TGTGCCAGCAGCTCCGCGCTACTAGCGGGGGCCATCAACAATGAGCAGTTCTTC
CASSSALLAGAINNEQFF
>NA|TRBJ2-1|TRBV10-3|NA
TGTGCCATCAGTGAGTTAATCAATGAGCAGTTCTTC
CAISELINEQFF
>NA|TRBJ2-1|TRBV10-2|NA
TGCGCCAGCCCCCCCGGGGATGCGGGCTCCTACAATGAGCAGTTCTTC
CASPPGDAGSYNEQFF
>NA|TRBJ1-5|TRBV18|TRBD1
TGTGCCAGCTCACTTAGACAGGGGGTGGCTCAGCCCCAGCATTTT
CASSLRQGVAQPQHF
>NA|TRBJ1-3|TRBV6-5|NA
TGTGCCAGCGGCCGGGAGGGGTTGGTGGGAAACACCATATATTTT
CASGREGLVGNTIYF
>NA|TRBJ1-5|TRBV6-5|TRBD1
TGTGCCAGCAGGCCTGGGACAGCTAATCAGCCCCAGCATTTT
CASRPGTANQPQHF
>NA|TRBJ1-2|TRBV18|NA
TGTGCCAGCTCACCACGGGCAGGGCCGGACTATGGCTACACCTTC
CASSPRAGPDYGYTF
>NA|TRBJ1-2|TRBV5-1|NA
TGCGCCAGCAGCTTGGAACGGCAGACTTACACCTTC
CASSLERQTYTF
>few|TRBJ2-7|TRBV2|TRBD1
TGTGCCAGTCGGACAGGGCCTCCCTACGAGCAGTACTTC
CASRTGPPYEQYF
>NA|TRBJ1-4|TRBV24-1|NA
TGTGCCACCAGTGATGGCCGGGACACAGCAACTAATGAAAAACTGTTTTTT
CATSDGRDTATNEKLFF
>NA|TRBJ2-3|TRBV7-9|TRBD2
TGTGCCAGCAGCCCCCAGGCTAGCGGGAAGACAGATACGCAGTATTTT
CASSPQASGKTDTQYF
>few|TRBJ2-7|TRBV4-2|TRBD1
TGTGCCAGCAGCCAACCGGGACAGGCTTCCTACGAGCAGTACTTC
CASSQPGQASYEQYF
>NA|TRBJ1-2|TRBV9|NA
TGTGCCAGCAGCGTAGCTACTGGGACCGGTGGCTACACCTTC
CASSVATGTGGYTF